This T cell receptor (beta chain) was sequenced for a study of siplizumab effects on memory and regulatory T cells. Study-wide points: Mappable alloreactive CD4+ clones were on average roughly 70% Treg-derived with siplizumab, about 29% in controls. Poor capture below about 10^-5 frequency left most alloreactive clones unmapped to unstimulated subsets. Naive T cells apparently outstripped memory cells in diversity and seemed major alloresponse contributors.

Of note for this clone: Antigen: not known.

CDR1 is MNHEY, CDR2 SMNVEV, per germline (reference sequence). V dropped 3 bases and J dropped 7 bases, with 10 bases sitting between them. CDR3 length: 13 residues. Sequenced by immunoSEQ multiplex PCR; TCRdb stores in-frame clones only, minus some. Of some 46,000 clones in the sample, about 93% were seen once. This sequence joins TRBV27 and TRBJ1-5; D remains ambiguous. The specimen sequenced was CD8+ T cells sorted from blood. The source is a human donor in good health. CDR3 nucleotides: TGTGCCAGCAGTTTCGGGAATAACCAGCCCCAGCATTTT. Its translation is CASSFGNNQPQHF.